Listed below are T cell receptor beta chains from one sample, sequenced in a study of PD-1 blockade in classical Hodgkin lymphoma. This table comes from immunoSEQ multiplex PCR, and its TCRdb copy is limited to in-frame clones, with some not included. In the table there are 100,000 or so clones, approximately 90% of which are singletons. This sample comprised peripheral blood mononuclear cells (PBMCs), obtained before the second cycle of nivolumab. Receptors were obtained from a human donor with classical Hodgkin lymphoma. CDR3s leave out the opening cysteine and the closing phenylalanine or tryptophan.

J: TRBJ1-2; V: TRBV9; CDR3: ASSVDTGVGAYGYT
J: TRBJ1-1; V: TRBV11-2; CDR3: ASSLPDSAF
J: TRBJ1-1; V: TRBV5-1; CDR3: ASSWGQGGLNTEAF
J: TRBJ1-5; V: TRBV6-6; CDR3: ASSQDINGNQPQH
J: TRBJ2-5; V: TRBV28; CDR3: ASSLSGLLYQETQY
J: TRBJ2-7; V: TRBV7-3; CDR3: ASSSSSGTAYEQY
J: TRBJ2-7; V: TRBV10-3; CDR3: ASRDRTYEQY
J: TRBJ2-1; V: TRBV27; CDR3: ASSSPTSGVLNEQF
J: TRBJ2-6; V: TRBV11-2; CDR3: ASSWGGVRLGANVLT
J: TRBJ2-7; V: TRBV7-9; CDR3: ASSLYSGTAYEQY
J: TRBJ1-1; V: TRBV7-9; CDR3: ASTPGRGNTEAF
J: TRBJ2-1; V: TRBV5-1; CDR3: ASSFLLDRSYNEQF